This T cell receptor (beta chain) was recovered during a study of blood T cells in healthy people across ages (dated by TCRdb to 2013 to 2016). Turning to the overall study: In model experiments, roughly one uniquely barcoded TCR beta cDNA molecule per two T cells was captured by template switching. To avoid experimental bias, donors of different ages were spread randomly across the sequencing lanes. To track age-related changes in TCR beta repertoire diversity, the study relied on deep sequencing normalized with unique cDNA molecular identifiers. Four age groups were formed from the donors: young (average roughly 15 years), middle-aged (approximately 39), aged (more than 55) and long-lived (approximately 78). Two additional independent replicas of 1 million unique cDNA reads from the same blood draw were analyzed for two donors (one aged 18 to 29 and one aged 80 or older).

The CDR3 runs 13 residues from the cysteine to the phenylalanine. Only the CDR3 portion is preserved as DNA: 39 bases, with reading frame beginning at the first base. V is pruned by 4 bases and J by 1 base, leaving 3 bases of the junction without a gene match. CDR1 DFQATT and CDR2 SNEGSKA were looked up in the germline V gene (reference sequence). The library was built by means of 5' RACE. Sequenced using an Illumina HiSeq 2500. A second PCR of 7 to 11 cycles was performed with a sample-barcoded 5' primer and a J-beta primer mix. Each TCR beta cDNA molecule received a unique molecular identifier from a template-switch 5' adaptor carrying 12 random nucleotides. Each sample yielded at least 2.5 million CDR3-containing paired-end reads. First-strand cDNA was synthesized from all RNA with the Mint cDNA synthesis kit, primed by a TRBC-specific oligonucleotide. After uracil-DNA glycosylase treatment, a first 18-cycle PCR used universal primers M1SS and BC2_uni_R on all cDNA. In the original analysis: Each sample was normalized by randomly selecting 1 million high-quality reads, each carrying a distinct molecular identifier. Reads with shared molecular identifiers were discarded instead of being binned into consensus sequences. CDR3 identification, clonotype clustering and error correction used MiTCR with a Q25 quality threshold and the strictest error-elimination algorithm. A nonparametric unseen species model using Euler transformation provided a lower-bound estimate of total TCR beta diversity. TCRdb handled the public reads itself, with Q25 trimming in fastp and clone calling in MiXCR, and kept productive beta chains. Identical CDR3 proteins give one entry, which carries the most common genes and DNA. It is TCRdb's table, rather than the study itself, that gives the V and J calls and clone size. A total of around 850,000 distinct CDR3 sequences appear in this sample, 30% to 45% of them only once. Roughly 13% of the sample goes to the ten largest clones.

Beyond this particular receptor, the publication reports: Conclusive comparison of naive and antigen-experienced compartments was prevented by the profiling of bulk unsorted PBMCs. Observed TCR beta diversity per million T cells fell roughly linearly with age, and a significant reduction was already apparent by age roughly 40. Observed TCR beta diversity correlated strongly with the percentage of naive T cells measured by flow cytometry. Compared with the aged group, more naive CD4+ T cells, fewer expanded clones and increased TCR diversity were shown by the long-lived group, suggesting age selection. Because donor CMV infection status was unknown, age-related changes in expanded clonotypes were potentially confounded. Estimates of total diversity from one million sequenced T cells were regarded as lower bounds and underestimates.

Systemically healthy Caucasian individuals from Russia, 39 in total and aged about 6 to 90 years, were included as donors. About 9.6 milliliters of peripheral blood were collected from each donor into EDTA-treated Vacutainer tubes. Ficoll-Paque density-gradient centrifugation was used to isolate PBMCs, with at least 6 million per sample. Total RNA was extracted from PBMCs with Trizol reagent, with at least 6 micrograms obtained per sample. For every donor, an aliquot of PBMCs went through flow cytometry to measure the percentages of naive CD45RAhigh/CD27high T cells. Of note for this clonotype: Its antigen target is currently unknown. Qualities for individual bases were not recorded, and no much larger clone is one base off.

Recombination connected TRBV20-1 to TRBJ2-5, with TRBD2 identical over 7 junction bases. This TCR was sampled from a young man in good health. Material: blood. CDR3 sequence: CSATGGGQETQYF. At the DNA level, the sequence is TGCAGTGCTACAGGCGGGGGCCAAGAGACCCAGTACTTC.